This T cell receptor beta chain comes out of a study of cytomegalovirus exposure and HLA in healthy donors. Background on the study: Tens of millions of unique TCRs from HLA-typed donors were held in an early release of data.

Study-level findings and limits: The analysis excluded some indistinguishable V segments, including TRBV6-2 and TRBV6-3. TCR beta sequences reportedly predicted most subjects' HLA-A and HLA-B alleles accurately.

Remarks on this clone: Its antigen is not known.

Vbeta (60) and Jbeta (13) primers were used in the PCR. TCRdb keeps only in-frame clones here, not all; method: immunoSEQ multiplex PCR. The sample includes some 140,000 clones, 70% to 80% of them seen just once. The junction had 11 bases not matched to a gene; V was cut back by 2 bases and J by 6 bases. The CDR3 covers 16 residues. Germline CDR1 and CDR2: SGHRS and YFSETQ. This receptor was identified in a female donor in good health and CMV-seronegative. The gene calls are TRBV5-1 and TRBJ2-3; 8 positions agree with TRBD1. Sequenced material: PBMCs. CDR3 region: CASSFGTGHTSDTQYF. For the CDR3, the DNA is TGCGCCAGCAGCTTCGGGACAGGCCATACTTCGGATACGCAGTATTTT.